A selection of T cell receptor beta chains follows, all from one sample in a study of T-cell reconstitution after alpha-beta-depleted transplantation in children. TCRdb re-called the PCR reads through MiXCR, storing one row per CDR3 protein. This sample has 450,000 to 550,000 distinct CDR3 sequences; roughly 11% occur once, and the top ten carry 11% to 15%. The sequenced sample was PBMCs, mostly from graft donor cells, obtained 180 days after TCRalphabeta/CD19-depleted stem cell transplant. The receptors were sampled from a female patient aged 2 to 10 who had a stem cell transplant for aplastic anemia, so the T cells may come from the graft donor. Both conserved end residues are part of each CDR3. Fields, in order: CDR3 DNA, CDR3 protein, J gene, V gene, D gene, clone size. The D gene is left open where the match is weak. Not every row has a clone size; where given, it reads once, few, many or a size class.

CDR3 DNA: TGCGCCAGCAGCCAAGAGATTTTTCCCAATGAGCAGTTCTTC
CDR3 protein: CASSQEIFPNEQFF
J gene: TRBJ2-1
V gene: TRBV4-1
D gene: -
clone size: -

CDR3 DNA: TGCGCCAGCAGCTATGAGCGGGAGGGCCCCAATGAGCAGTTCTTC
CDR3 protein: CASSYEREGPNEQFF
J gene: TRBJ2-1
V gene: TRBV5-1
D gene: TRBD2
clone size: -

CDR3 DNA: TGTGCCAGCAGTTACTCGGAGGGGGGATTCCGTGGCTACACCTTC
CDR3 protein: CASSYSEGGFRGYTF
J gene: TRBJ1-2
V gene: TRBV6-2/TRBV6-3
D gene: -
clone size: few

CDR3 DNA: TGCGCCAGCAGCGGGGGGGACAGGGCTTACGAGCAGTACTTC
CDR3 protein: CASSGGDRAYEQYF
J gene: TRBJ2-7
V gene: TRBV5-1
D gene: TRBD1
clone size: many

CDR3 DNA: TGTGCCAGCAGTTCGCCGCGAGGTTTGGCCTACAATGAGCAGTTCTTC
CDR3 protein: CASSSPRGLAYNEQFF
J gene: TRBJ2-1
V gene: TRBV27
D gene: -
clone size: -

CDR3 DNA: TGTGCCAGCAGTTACTGGACTAGCGGAGACAATGAGCAGTTCTTC
CDR3 protein: CASSYWTSGDNEQFF
J gene: TRBJ2-1
V gene: TRBV6-2/TRBV6-3
D gene: TRBD2
clone size: few

CDR3 DNA: TGTGCCAGCACTATACGAGGCGGACAGGGTCGTGTCGGCTCTGGGGCCAACGTCCTGACTTTC
CDR3 protein: CASTIRGGQGRVGSGANVLTF
J gene: TRBJ2-6
V gene: TRBV27
D gene: TRBD1
clone size: -

CDR3 DNA: TGTGCCAGCAGTGAATTAATAGCGGGAGCCTACAATGAGCAGTTCTTC
CDR3 protein: CASSELIAGAYNEQFF
J gene: TRBJ2-1
V gene: TRBV25-1
D gene: TRBD2
clone size: few

CDR3 DNA: TGTGCCAGCAGTGGGGGACTAGCGGGAGAGACCCAGTACTTC
CDR3 protein: CASSGGLAGETQYF
J gene: TRBJ2-5
V gene: TRBV12-3/TRBV12-4
D gene: TRBD2
clone size: many

CDR3 DNA: TGTGCCAGCAGATTAGCGGAGAGCACAGATACGCAGTATTTT
CDR3 protein: CASRLAESTDTQYF
J gene: TRBJ2-3
V gene: TRBV12-3/TRBV12-4
D gene: -
clone size: few

CDR3 DNA: TGCAGTCCACTGGGGGAAAAACTGTTTTTT
CDR3 protein: CSPLGEKLFF
J gene: TRBJ1-4
V gene: TRBV20-1
D gene: -
clone size: -

CDR3 DNA: TGTGCCAGCAGCCGCCGGGACAGGGGTCCTTTGAGCTCCTACAATGAGCAGTTCTTC
CDR3 protein: CASSRRDRGPLSSYNEQFF
J gene: TRBJ2-1
V gene: TRBV11-2
D gene: TRBD1
clone size: -

CDR3 DNA: TGTGCCAGCAGACGACTAGCTGCTGGGACAGATACGCAGTATTTT
CDR3 protein: CASRRLAAGTDTQYF
J gene: TRBJ2-3
V gene: TRBV12-3/TRBV12-4
D gene: TRBD2
clone size: -

CDR3 DNA: TGCGCCAGCAGCCAATCAGCGTCTAGCACAGATACGCAGTATTTT
CDR3 protein: CASSQSASSTDTQYF
J gene: TRBJ2-3
V gene: TRBV4-3
D gene: -
clone size: few

CDR3 DNA: TGTGCCAGCTCACCATCCCCGGCCCCAAGGGACGAGCAGTACTTC
CDR3 protein: CASSPSPAPRDEQYF
J gene: TRBJ2-7
V gene: TRBV18
D gene: -
clone size: few

CDR3 DNA: TGTGCCAGCAGCGGACTACGAGGCGGGAGGGGGACAGATACGCAGTATTTT
CDR3 protein: CASSGLRGGRGTDTQYF
J gene: TRBJ2-3
V gene: TRBV11-2
D gene: TRBD2
clone size: few

CDR3 DNA: TGTGCCAGCAGCCCCGGCGGTACCACCTACAATGAGCAGTTCTTC
CDR3 protein: CASSPGGTTYNEQFF
J gene: TRBJ2-1
V gene: TRBV6-2/TRBV6-3
D gene: -
clone size: few

CDR3 DNA: TGTGCCAGCAGTCTTCAGCGGGGCAGGAGCACAGATACGCAGTATTTT
CDR3 protein: CASSLQRGRSTDTQYF
J gene: TRBJ2-3
V gene: TRBV28
D gene: TRBD2
clone size: many

CDR3 DNA: TGTGCCAGCAGGCACAGGGGGGTACTAGCCAAAAACATTCAGTACTTC
CDR3 protein: CASRHRGVLAKNIQYF
J gene: TRBJ2-4
V gene: TRBV6-1
D gene: TRBD1
clone size: many

CDR3 DNA: TGTGCCAGTAGTATCGGGACCAGTATTAAAGATACGCAGTATTTT
CDR3 protein: CASSIGTSIKDTQYF
J gene: TRBJ2-3
V gene: TRBV19
D gene: -
clone size: few

CDR3 DNA: TGTGCCAGCTCACCACTACGGTCCTTAGCCAAAAACATTCAGTACTTC
CDR3 protein: CASSPLRSLAKNIQYF
J gene: TRBJ2-4
V gene: TRBV18
D gene: -
clone size: -

CDR3 DNA: TGTGCCAGCGCCAGGGTGAGGAACAATGAGCAGTTCTTC
CDR3 protein: CASARVRNNEQFF
J gene: TRBJ2-1
V gene: TRBV18
D gene: -
clone size: few

CDR3 DNA: TGTGCCAGCAGCCCAGGGGATGCGAACACCGGGGAGCTGTTTTTT
CDR3 protein: CASSPGDANTGELFF
J gene: TRBJ2-2
V gene: TRBV7-3
D gene: -
clone size: -